These T cell receptor beta chains were read from a single sample in a study of T cell responses to AZD1222 COVID-19 vaccine. Generated by immunoSEQ multiplex PCR, the TCRdb table keeps only in-frame clones and is missing some. The sample holds 150,000 or so clones, around 92% seen once. The starting material was peripheral blood, obtained on day 0 of AZD1222 vaccination. These receptors were obtained from an adult in good health. CDR3s include the opening cysteine and the closing phenylalanine or tryptophan. D genes are given only for firm matches. Expanded clones are given a class, and other clones once, few, many or no size at all.

CDR3 DNA,CDR3 protein,clone size,J gene,V gene,D gene
TGTGCCAGCAGTGAAGCACAGGGGAGTAATTCACCCCTCCACTTT,CASSEAQGSNSPLHF,NA,TRBJ1-6,TRBV2,TRBD1
TGTGCCAGCAGTGAGCGACACCCTAAGGACAATGAGCAGTTCTTC,CASSERHPKDNEQFF,few,TRBJ2-1,TRBV6-6,NA
TGTGCCAGCAGCGTGAGTGGCCTCCGAGAGACCCAGTACTTC,CASSVSGLRETQYF,once,TRBJ2-5,TRBV9,NA
TGCGCCAGCAGCCAAGTAATACCAGGACGGCAAGCTAACTATGGCTACACCTTC,CASSQVIPGRQANYGYTF,NA,TRBJ1-2,TRBV4-1,NA
TGCGCCAGCAGCTTGGGACAGGCAAACTCCTACGAGCAGTACTTC,CASSLGQANSYEQYF,NA,TRBJ2-7,TRBV5-1,NA
TGTGCCACCCCGGTGGAAACAGGTGAAAAACTGTTTTTT,CATPVETGEKLFF,NA,TRBJ1-4,TRBV6-5,NA
TGCGCCAGCAGCCAAGATGCGGGGAGCTCAATTGGGCAGTATTTT,CASSQDAGSSIGQYF,NA,TRBJ2-3,TRBV4-1,NA
TGCGCCAGCAGCCAAGATTTCAGGTACTCCTACGAGCAGTACTTC,CASSQDFRYSYEQYF,NA,TRBJ2-7,TRBV4-3,NA
TGTGCCAGCAGCCAAAGAAGTGCTTTCTTT,CASSQRSAFF,NA,TRBJ1-1,TRBV3-1/TRBV3-2,NA
TGTGCCAGCACGGGAAAAGAGACCCAGTACTTC,CASTGKETQYF,NA,TRBJ2-5,TRBV2,NA
TGTGCCAGCAGTGAGAACGGCAGGGGGCTAAGTGAAAAACTGTTTTTT,CASSENGRGLSEKLFF,NA,TRBJ1-4,TRBV2,TRBD1
TGTGCCAGCAGTGGAAGGACAGAGCATAACTATGGCTACACCTTC,CASSGRTEHNYGYTF,NA,TRBJ1-2,TRBV2,NA
TGTGCCAGCAGCTTAGTACTAGCGGGGGACAATGAGCAGTTCTTC,CASSLVLAGDNEQFF,NA,TRBJ2-1,TRBV7-9,TRBD2
TGCAGTGCTAGTCTACAGGGGTTACGTGAAAAACTGTTTTTT,CSASLQGLREKLFF,NA,TRBJ1-4,TRBV20-1,TRBD1
TGTGCCAGCAGCGTAGCCCCAGCGACAGGGTACACTGAAGCTTTCTTT,CASSVAPATGYTEAFF,NA,TRBJ1-1,TRBV9,TRBD1
TGTGCCAGCAGGCCCTCTGGGCGGGACATTCAGTACTTC,CASRPSGRDIQYF,NA,TRBJ2-4,TRBV7-2,NA
TGTGCCTGGAGGGGCCGTGAGCGTGACGAAGAGACCCAGTACTTC,CAWRGRERDEETQYF,NA,TRBJ2-5,TRBV30,NA
TGTGCCAGCAGGGGCGGCTACAATCAGCCCCAGCATTTT,CASRGGYNQPQHF,NA,TRBJ1-5,TRBV12-3/TRBV12-4,NA
TGTGCCAGCAGCTTAGGTCAGGGGCGCTCCGAGCAGTACTTC,CASSLGQGRSEQYF,few,TRBJ2-7,TRBV7-2,NA
TGTGCCTGGAGTAAGGGTCGCAGGGCCCATTCTAATCAGCCCCAGCATTTT,CAWSKGRRAHSNQPQHF,NA,TRBJ1-5,TRBV30,NA
TGTGCCAGCAGTGTCTTCGGGGGAGATACCTACGAGCAGTACTTC,CASSVFGGDTYEQYF,NA,TRBJ2-7,TRBV2,NA
TGTGCCGCCAGGGACAGGGACGTAGGCGAGCAGTACTTC,CAARDRDVGEQYF,NA,TRBJ2-7,TRBV2,TRBD1
TGTGCCAGCAGTTACCCTCTCCGCCGACAGGGTGAAGCTTTCTTT,CASSYPLRRQGEAFF,NA,TRBJ1-1,TRBV6-2/TRBV6-3,TRBD1
TGCGCCAGCACCCTTTCCGGCGTTGGGGGCTACACCTTC,CASTLSGVGGYTF,NA,TRBJ1-2,TRBV5-1,NA
TGCGCCAGCAGCGCCGGGGGGATACTCACAGATACGCAGTATTTT,CASSAGGILTDTQYF,NA,TRBJ2-3,TRBV5-1,TRBD2
TGTGCCAGCAGCCCCAGCAGGGAGAGCTCCTACAATGAGCAGTTCTTC,CASSPSRESSYNEQFF,NA,TRBJ2-1,TRBV7-3,NA
TGTGCCAGCAGTGAGTTGGGGACCGGGGAGCTGTTTTTT,CASSELGTGELFF,NA,TRBJ2-2,TRBV2,NA
TGTGCCAGCAGTGAATCAGGGATGAACACTGAAGCTTTCTTT,CASSESGMNTEAFF,NA,TRBJ1-1,TRBV6-4,NA
TGCGCCAGCAGCCCCCGGGAAGGGAGGAACACTGAAGCTTTCTTT,CASSPREGRNTEAFF,NA,TRBJ1-1,TRBV5-1,NA
TGTGCCAGCAGCTACCCCGGGACAGACACTGAAGCTTTCTTT,CASSYPGTDTEAFF,NA,TRBJ1-1,TRBV7-9,TRBD1
TGCGCCAGCAGACCGGGACAGGGAAACACTGAAGCTTTCTTT,CASRPGQGNTEAFF,NA,TRBJ1-1,TRBV10-1,TRBD1
TGCGCCAGCAGCCAAGATCGTTTGGGGTACAATGAGCAGTTCTTC,CASSQDRLGYNEQFF,NA,TRBJ2-1,TRBV4-3,NA
TGCGCCAGCAGCTTGCGTGGGCCTCCCAATGGCTACACCTTC,CASSLRGPPNGYTF,NA,TRBJ1-2,TRBV5-1,NA
TGCAGTGCTGGGAGAGGCTACACCTTC,CSAGRGYTF,NA,TRBJ1-2,TRBV20-1,NA
TGTGCCAGCAGCTCGGGCGGGATGTTTGGCTACACCTTC,CASSSGGMFGYTF,once,TRBJ1-2,TRBV7-9,NA
TGTGCCAGCAGCCGATTTCGTTCAGGACAGGGGCGCCCAGATACGCAGTATTTT,CASSRFRSGQGRPDTQYF,NA,TRBJ2-3,TRBV7-6,TRBD1
TGTGCCAGCAGCTTGGTCCCTAGACAGGGTCAGAGCTATGGCTACACCTTC,CASSLVPRQGQSYGYTF,NA,TRBJ1-2,TRBV5-4,TRBD1
TGTGCCAGCAGTTACTCGTCCCGGGGGGAAAACACAGATACGCAGTATTTT,CASSYSSRGENTDTQYF,NA,TRBJ2-3,TRBV6-2/TRBV6-3,TRBD2
TGTGCCAGCAGCTTCCTAGCGGGCTACGAGCAGTACTTC,CASSFLAGYEQYF,NA,TRBJ2-7,TRBV7-2,TRBD2
TGTGCCAGCAGCCTCGGGTTATTGACAAACACCATATATTTT,CASSLGLLTNTIYF,NA,TRBJ1-3,TRBV11-2,NA
TGCGCCAGCGCAGAGAGGGTCGCCAACTACGAGCAGTACTTC,CASAERVANYEQYF,NA,TRBJ2-7,TRBV5-1,NA
TGTGCCAGCAGCCTATTGGGGGGGGAAACAGATACGCAGTATTTT,CASSLLGGETDTQYF,once,TRBJ2-3,TRBV14,TRBD2
TGTGCCAGTAGTACCTGGACGATGAACACTGAAGCTTTCTTT,CASSTWTMNTEAFF,NA,TRBJ1-1,TRBV19,NA
TGTGCCAGCAGCAACATCTACAGCGCCCGCAACTATGGCTACACCTTC,CASSNIYSARNYGYTF,NA,TRBJ1-2,TRBV4-2,NA
TGTGCCACCAGTGATGCGCAGCGGGGGCCAGACAATGAGCAGTTCTTC,CATSDAQRGPDNEQFF,NA,TRBJ2-1,TRBV24-1,TRBD2
TGTGCCAGCAGCATCCGCCGGGGCCACTCGCAGTATTTT,CASSIRRGHSQYF,NA,TRBJ2-3,TRBV7-2,NA
TGCGCCAGCAGCCCTAGCGGGGGTAATGATGAGCAGTTCTTC,CASSPSGGNDEQFF,NA,TRBJ2-1,TRBV5-1,TRBD2